What follows are 13 T cell receptor beta chains derived from one specimen sequenced in a study of shared clonotypes between healthy human individuals. Produced via immunoSEQ multiplex PCR; TCRdb's table is partial and in-frame only. Here the sample spans 190,000 or so clones, approximately 70% being singletons. Sequenced: memory CD4+ T cells sorted from blood. Subset noted: CD45RA-negative fraction. The receptors stem from a man aged 25 to 45 in good health.

The CDR3 protein is CASSLDLLDREQFF. As DNA, the CDR3 is TGTGCCAGCAGCTTAGATCTGCTCGACCGGGAGCAGTTCTTC. The chain carries TRBV7-6 and TRBJ2-1, with no clear D. Germline V lookup: CDR1 SGHVS, CDR2 FNYEAQ. The V and J ends lost 1 base and 10 bases respectively, with 14 bases between them. CDR3 length equals 14 residues. The full variable domain, in which reference TRBV7-6 and TRBJ2-1 provide the parts outside the CDR3, is GAGVSQSPRYKVTKRGQDVALRCDPISGHVSLYWYRQALGQGPEFLTYFNYEAQQDKSGLPNDRFSAERPEGSISTLTIQRTEQRDSAMYRCASSLDLLDREQFFGPGTRLTVL.

The chain links TRBV5-4 to TRBJ2-3; D unclear. The CDR3 extends over 13 amino acids. V lost 2 bases to trimming and J lost 4 bases, with 8 bases between them. Germline-derived CDR1 and CDR2 are SGHNT and YYREEE (reference sequence). The DNA for the CDR3 is TGTGCCAGCAGCTTTTACGCGTCAGATACGCAGTATTTT. Protein sequence: CASSFYASDTQYF.

This clone was observed a few times. In DNA form, the CDR3 reads TGTGCCAGCAGCCGTAGCGGACAGAACTATGGCTACACCTTC. Residues: CASSRSGQNYGYTF. The rearrangement joins TRBV7-9 to TRBJ1-2, with D tentatively TRBD1 (6 bases). V dropped 5 bases and J dropped 2 bases, with 12 bases sitting between them. Germline assignment: CDR1 SEHNR and CDR2 FQNEAQ (reference sequence). The CDR3 covers 14 residues.

This clone came up once. The V call is TRBV5-6, the J call TRBJ2-2; weak D call: TRBD2 (6 bases). Trimming took off 5 bases at V and 1 base at J, with 15 bases between the two ends. Germline assignment: CDR1 SGHDT and CDR2 YYEEEE. This CDR3 spans 16 amino acids. The CDR3 nucleotides are TGTGCCAGCAGTTGGAAGGGACTGAAGAACACCGGGGAGCTGTTTTTT. Encoded protein: CASSWKGLKNTGELFF. Full variable domain (remainder filled in from reference TRBV5-6 and TRBJ2-2): DAGVTQSPTHLIKTRGQQVTLRCSPKSGHDTVSWYQQALGQGPQFIFQYYEEEERQRGNFPDRFSGHQFPNYSSELNVNALLLGDSALYLCASSWKGLKNTGELFFGEGSRLTVL.

The chain has TRBV29-1 and TRBJ2-3, with no clear D. V was cut by 7 bases and J by 2 bases, with 13 bases left in between. This CDR3 spans 13 amino acids. Looked up from germline, CDR1 is SQVTM and CDR2 is ANQGSEA. As DNA, the CDR3 is TGCAGCGCCCGACCACTTTACACAGATACGCAGTATTTT. Protein product: CSARPLYTDTQYF.

V and J are TRBV9 and TRBJ2-7, with 7 bases aligning to TRBD2. Unmatched junction bases numbered 9, after V lost 3 bases and J lost 0 bases. This CDR3 contains 16 residues. Looked up from germline, CDR1 is SGDLS and CDR2 is YYNGEE. CDR3 sequence (DNA): TGTGCCAGCAGCGCCTACAATCCGGGAGGCTCCTACGAGCAGTACTTC. Amino acids: CASSAYNPGGSYEQYF.

This clone occurred many times. The chain uses TRBV30 and TRBJ2-1; TRBD2 matches 7 bases. V was clipped by 0 bases and J by 5 bases; unmatched bases: 7. Germline CDR1 reads GTSNPN; CDR2 reads SVGIG (reference sequence). The CDR3 runs 15 residues. The CDR3 DNA sequence: TGTGCCTGGAGTGTACGGGGGGTAGCGGACAATGAGCAGTTCTTC. Translated: CAWSVRGVADNEQFF.

The J gene is TRBJ2-1, the V gene TRBV9, with D tentatively TRBD1 (6 bases). CDR3 length: 17 residues. The V and J ends lost 4 bases and 3 bases respectively, with 20 bases between them. Germline V gene lookup returns CDR1 SGDLS and CDR2 YYNGEE. This CDR3 reads CASSPSRGRPDYNEQFF. In nucleotides, the CDR3 is TGTGCCAGCAGCCCCAGCAGGGGACGGCCGGACTACAATGAGCAGTTCTTC.

This clone was picked up a small number of times. The chain is built from TRBV16 and TRBJ2-7; TRBD2 aligns across 7 bases. CDR3 length: 17 residues. CDR1 and CDR2 from the germline V gene are KGHSY and FQNENV. The V and J ends lost 2 bases and 4 bases, in that order; junction bases with no gene match: 14. The CDR3 here is CASSQTKAAGVGYEQYF. In nucleotides, the CDR3 is TGTGCCAGCAGCCAAACCAAAGCGGCGGGAGTAGGGTACGAGCAGTACTTC.

V is TRBV10-3 and J is TRBJ1-4; TRBD1 matches 8 bases. Unmatched junction bases numbered 13, after V lost 6 bases and J lost 16 bases. The CDR3 covers 13 residues. Looked up from germline, CDR1 is ENHRY and CDR2 is SYGVKD. The CDR3 loop reads CAISKTDRALRFF. CDR3 nucleotide sequence: TGTGCCATCAGCAAGACGGACAGGGCCCTCCGGTTTTTT.

This clone occurred a few times. V gene TRBV7-3 combines with J gene TRBJ2-5; 8 bases line up with TRBD1. Trimming at V came to 5 bases and at J to 5 bases, leaving 7 bases not matched to a gene. This CDR3 is built from 14 residues. Germline CDR1 reads SGHTA; CDR2 reads FQGTGA. CDR3 amino acids: CASSAGGAIETQYF. The CDR3 region has the DNA TGTGCCAGCAGCGCAGGGGGCGCGATTGAGACCCAGTACTTC.

The chain employs TRBV7-9 and TRBJ2-7, with 8 bases lining up with TRBD1. This CDR3 spans 13 amino acids. V shed 8 bases, J shed 2 bases, and the junction held 5 bases outside the gene matches. Germline V gene data show CDR1 as SEHNR and CDR2 as FQNEAQ (reference sequence). The CDR3 loop reads CASGGQGTYEQYF. CDR3 DNA: TGTGCCAGCGGCGGACAGGGAACCTACGAGCAGTACTTC.

On this clone: Germline and junction disagree at one end, which may indicate a read error. The gene calls are TRBV7-3 and TRBJ1-1; D may be TRBD1 (6 bases). This CDR3 spans 13 amino acids. Germline CDR1 reads SGHTA; CDR2 reads FQGTGA. The CDR3, as DNA: TGTGTCAGCAGCTTTGACAGGTTCACTGAAGCTTTCTTT. Its protein is CVSSFDRFTEAFF.